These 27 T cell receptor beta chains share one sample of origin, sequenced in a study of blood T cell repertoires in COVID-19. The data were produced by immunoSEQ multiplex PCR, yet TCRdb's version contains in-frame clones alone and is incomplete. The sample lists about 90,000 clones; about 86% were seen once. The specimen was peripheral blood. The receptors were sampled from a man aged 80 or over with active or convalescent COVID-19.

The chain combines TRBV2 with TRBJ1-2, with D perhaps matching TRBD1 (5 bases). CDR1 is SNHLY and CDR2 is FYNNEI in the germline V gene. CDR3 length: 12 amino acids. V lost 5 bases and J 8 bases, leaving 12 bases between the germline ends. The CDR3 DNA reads TGTGCCAGCAGTTTAGGGGTTTACGGCTACACCTTC. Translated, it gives CASSLGVYGYTF.

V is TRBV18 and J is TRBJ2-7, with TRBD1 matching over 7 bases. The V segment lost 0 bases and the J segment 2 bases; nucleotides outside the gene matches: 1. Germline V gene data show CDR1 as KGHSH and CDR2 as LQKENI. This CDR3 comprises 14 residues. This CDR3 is CASSPPGQTYEQYF. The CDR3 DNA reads TGTGCCAGCTCACCACCGGGACAGACCTACGAGCAGTACTTC.

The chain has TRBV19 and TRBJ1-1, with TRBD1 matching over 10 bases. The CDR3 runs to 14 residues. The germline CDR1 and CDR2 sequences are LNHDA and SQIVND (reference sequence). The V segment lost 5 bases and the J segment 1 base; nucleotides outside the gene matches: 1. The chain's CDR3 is CASSGDRGNTEAFF. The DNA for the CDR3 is TGTGCCAGTAGTGGGGACAGGGGGAACACTGAAGCTTTCTTT. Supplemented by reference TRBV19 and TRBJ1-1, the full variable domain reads DGGITQSPKYLFRKEGQNVTLSCEQNLNHDAMYWYRQDPGQGLRLIYYSQIVNDFQKGDIAEGYSVSREKKESFPLTVTSAQKNPTAFYLCASSGDRGNTEAFFGQGTRLTVV.

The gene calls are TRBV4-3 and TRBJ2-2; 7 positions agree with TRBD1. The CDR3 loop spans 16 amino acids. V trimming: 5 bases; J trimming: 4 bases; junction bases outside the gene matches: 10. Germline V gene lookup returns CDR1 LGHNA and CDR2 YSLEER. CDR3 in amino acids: CASSKIRGRFTGELFF. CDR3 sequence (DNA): TGCGCCAGCAGCAAAATAAGGGGGCGGTTCACCGGGGAGCTGTTTTTT.

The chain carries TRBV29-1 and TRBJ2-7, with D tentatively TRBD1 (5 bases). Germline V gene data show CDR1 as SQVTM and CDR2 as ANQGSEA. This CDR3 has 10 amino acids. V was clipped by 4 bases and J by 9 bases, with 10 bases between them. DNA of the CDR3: TGCAGCGTTGGTGACAGTCGGCAGTACTTC. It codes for CSVGDSRQYF.

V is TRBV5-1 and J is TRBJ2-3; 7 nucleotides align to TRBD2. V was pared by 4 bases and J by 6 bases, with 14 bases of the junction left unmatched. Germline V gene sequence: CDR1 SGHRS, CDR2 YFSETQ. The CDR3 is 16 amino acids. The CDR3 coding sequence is TGCGCCAGCAGCCTCGGGGCTAGCGGAAATTCCGATACGCAGTATTTT. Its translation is CASSLGASGNSDTQYF.

CDR3 in DNA: TGTGCCAGCTCACCGAGGACAGGGGGAAACATTCAGTACTTC. Translating it yields CASSPRTGGNIQYF. The rearrangement uses TRBV18 and TRBJ2-4; TRBD1 matches at 10 bases. Trimming took 3 bases from V and 6 from J; bases not matched to a gene: 2. Germline V CDR1 and CDR2: KGHSH, LQKENI. The CDR3 has 14 amino acids. The full variable domain, its missing parts supplied by reference TRBV18 and TRBJ2-4, is NAGVMQNPRHLVRRRGQEARLRCSPMKGHSHVYWYRQLPEEGLKFMVYLQKENIIDESGMPKERFSAEFPKEGPSILRIQQVVRGDSAAYFCASSPRTGGNIQYFGAGTRLSVL.

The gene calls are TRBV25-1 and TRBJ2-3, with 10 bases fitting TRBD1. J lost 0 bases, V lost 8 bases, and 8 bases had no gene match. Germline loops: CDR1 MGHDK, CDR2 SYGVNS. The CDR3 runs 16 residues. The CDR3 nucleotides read TGTGCCAGCCGGGACAGGGGTGTAGATAGCACAGATACGCAGTATTTT. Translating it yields CASRDRGVDSTDTQYF.

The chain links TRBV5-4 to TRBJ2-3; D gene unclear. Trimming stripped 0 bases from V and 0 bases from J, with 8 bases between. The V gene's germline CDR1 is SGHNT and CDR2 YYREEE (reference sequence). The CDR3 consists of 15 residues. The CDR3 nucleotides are TGTGCCAGCAGCTTGGACGTCTATAGCACAGATACGCAGTATTTT. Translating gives CASSLDVYSTDTQYF.

CDR3 region: CASSPDAGLAPSSRFF. The CDR3 nucleotides read TGTGCCAGCAGCCCCGACGCGGGACTAGCTCCATCCTCGCGGTTCTTC. The chain joins TRBV5-6 to TRBJ2-1, with 9 bases identical to TRBD2. V shed 4 bases, J shed 15 bases, and the junction held 20 bases outside the gene matches. Germline V gene lookup returns CDR1 SGHDT and CDR2 YYEEEE. This CDR3 has 16 residues.

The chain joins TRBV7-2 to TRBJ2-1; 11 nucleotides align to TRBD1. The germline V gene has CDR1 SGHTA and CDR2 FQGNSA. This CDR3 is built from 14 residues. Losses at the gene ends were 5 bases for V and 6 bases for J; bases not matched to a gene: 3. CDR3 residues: CASSLGQGVNEQFF. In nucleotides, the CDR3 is TGTGCCAGCAGCCTGGGACAGGGGGTCAATGAGCAGTTCTTC.

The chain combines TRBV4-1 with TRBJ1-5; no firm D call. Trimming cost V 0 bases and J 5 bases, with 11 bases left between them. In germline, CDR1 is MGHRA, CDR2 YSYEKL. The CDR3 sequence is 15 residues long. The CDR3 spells CASSQDLGVDQPQHF. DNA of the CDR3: TGCGCCAGCAGCCAAGATCTGGGAGTAGATCAGCCCCAGCATTTT.

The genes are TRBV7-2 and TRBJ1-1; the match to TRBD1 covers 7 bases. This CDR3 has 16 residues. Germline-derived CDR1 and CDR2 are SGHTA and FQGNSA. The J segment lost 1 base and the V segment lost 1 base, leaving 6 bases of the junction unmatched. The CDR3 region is CASSLVIGTENTEAFF. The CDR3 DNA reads TGTGCCAGCAGCTTAGTGATCGGGACAGAGAACACTGAAGCTTTCTTT.

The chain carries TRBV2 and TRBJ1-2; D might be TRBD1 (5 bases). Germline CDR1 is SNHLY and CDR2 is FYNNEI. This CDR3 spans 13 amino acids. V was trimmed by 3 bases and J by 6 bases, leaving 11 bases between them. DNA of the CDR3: TGTGCCAGCAGTGATGGGGCGTGGGATGGCTACACCTTC. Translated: CASSDGAWDGYTF.

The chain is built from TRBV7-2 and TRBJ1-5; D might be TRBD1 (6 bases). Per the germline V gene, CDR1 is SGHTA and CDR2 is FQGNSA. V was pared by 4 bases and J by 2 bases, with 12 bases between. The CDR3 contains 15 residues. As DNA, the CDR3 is TGTGCCAGCAGCTCAGAGCCAGGGGGCAATCAGCCCCAGCATTTT. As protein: CASSSEPGGNQPQHF.

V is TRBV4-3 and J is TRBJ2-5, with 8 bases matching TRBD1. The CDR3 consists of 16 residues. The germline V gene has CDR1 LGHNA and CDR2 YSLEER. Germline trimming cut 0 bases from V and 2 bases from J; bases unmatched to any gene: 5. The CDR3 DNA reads TGCGCCAGCAGCCAAGATTACCGGACAGGGCAAGAGACCCAGTACTTC. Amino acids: CASSQDYRTGQETQYF.

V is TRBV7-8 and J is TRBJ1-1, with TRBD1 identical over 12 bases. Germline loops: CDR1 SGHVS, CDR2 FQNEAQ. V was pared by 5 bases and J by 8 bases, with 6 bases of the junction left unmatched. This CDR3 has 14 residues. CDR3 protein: CASSTRDRGPEAFF. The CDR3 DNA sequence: TGTGCCAGCAGCACCCGGGACAGGGGGCCCGAAGCTTTCTTT.

CDR3 region: CASTKTGGVTEAFF. CDR3 coding DNA: TGTGCCAGCACAAAAACAGGGGGCGTCACTGAAGCTTTCTTT. This sequence joins TRBV27 and TRBJ1-1, with TRBD1 matching over 9 bases. Per germline, CDR1 MNHEY and CDR2 SMNVEV (reference sequence). CDR3 length equals 14 residues. Germline trimming cut 7 bases from V and 4 bases from J; bases unmatched to any gene: 7.

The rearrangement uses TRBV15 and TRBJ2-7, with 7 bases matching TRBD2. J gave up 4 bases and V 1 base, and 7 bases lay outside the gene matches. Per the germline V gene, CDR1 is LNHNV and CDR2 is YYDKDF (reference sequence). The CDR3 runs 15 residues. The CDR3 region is CATSRGEGFRYEQYF. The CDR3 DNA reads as TGTGCCACCAGCAGAGGGGAGGGGTTTAGATACGAGCAGTACTTC.

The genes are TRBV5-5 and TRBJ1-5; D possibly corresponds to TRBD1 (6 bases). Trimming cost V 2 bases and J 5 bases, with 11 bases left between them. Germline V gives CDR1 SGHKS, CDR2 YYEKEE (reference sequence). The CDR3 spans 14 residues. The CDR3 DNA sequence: TGTGCCAGCAGCTTCGGACAGATGTATCAGCCCCAGCATTTT. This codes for CASSFGQMYQPQHF.

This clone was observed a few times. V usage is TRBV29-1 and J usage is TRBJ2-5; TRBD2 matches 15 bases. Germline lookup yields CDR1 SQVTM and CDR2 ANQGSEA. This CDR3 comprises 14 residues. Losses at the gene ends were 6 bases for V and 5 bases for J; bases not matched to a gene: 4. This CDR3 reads CSVAGTSGRETQYF. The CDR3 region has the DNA TGCAGCGTGGCCGGGACTAGCGGGAGGGAGACCCAGTACTTC.

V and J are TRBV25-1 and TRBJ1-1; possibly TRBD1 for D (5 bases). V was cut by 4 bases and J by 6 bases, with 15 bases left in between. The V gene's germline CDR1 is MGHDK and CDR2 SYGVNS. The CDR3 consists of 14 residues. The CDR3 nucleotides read TGTGCCAGCAGTGGGGGGGGTCTTATCGCTGAAGCTTTCTTT. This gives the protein CASSGGGLIAEAFF.

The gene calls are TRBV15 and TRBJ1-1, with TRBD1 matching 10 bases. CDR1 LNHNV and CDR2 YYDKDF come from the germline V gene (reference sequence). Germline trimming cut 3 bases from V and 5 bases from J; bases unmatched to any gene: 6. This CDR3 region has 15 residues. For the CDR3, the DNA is TGTGCCACCAGCAGCCGACGGGACAGGGGTACTGAAGCTTTCTTT. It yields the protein CATSSRRDRGTEAFF.

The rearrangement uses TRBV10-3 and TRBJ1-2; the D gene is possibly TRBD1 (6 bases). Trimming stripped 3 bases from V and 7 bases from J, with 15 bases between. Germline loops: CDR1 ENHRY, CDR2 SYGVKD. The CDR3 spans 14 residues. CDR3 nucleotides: TGTGCCATCAGTGAAACTCGGGACACCCCTGGCTACACCTTC. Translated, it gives CAISETRDTPGYTF.

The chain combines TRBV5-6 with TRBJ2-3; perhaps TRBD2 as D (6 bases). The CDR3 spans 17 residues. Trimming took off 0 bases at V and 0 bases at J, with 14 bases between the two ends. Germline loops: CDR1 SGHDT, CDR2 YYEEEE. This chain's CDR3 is CASSLGWSGVSTDTQYF. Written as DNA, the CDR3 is TGTGCCAGCAGCTTGGGATGGTCGGGGGTTAGCACAGATACGCAGTATTTT.

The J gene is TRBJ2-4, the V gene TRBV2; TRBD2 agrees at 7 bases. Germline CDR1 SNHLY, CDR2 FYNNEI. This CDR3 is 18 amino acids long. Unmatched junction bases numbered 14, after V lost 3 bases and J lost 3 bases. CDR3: CASSDGAGEDRVKNIQYF. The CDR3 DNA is TGTGCCAGCAGTGACGGGGCGGGAGAGGACCGGGTCAAAAACATTCAGTACTTC.

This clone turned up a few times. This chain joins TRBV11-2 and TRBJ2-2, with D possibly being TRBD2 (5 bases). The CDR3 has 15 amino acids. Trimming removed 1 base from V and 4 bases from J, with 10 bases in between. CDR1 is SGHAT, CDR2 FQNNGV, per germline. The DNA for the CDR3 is TGTGCCAGCAGCTTAGGAGCGGTTTTCACCGGGGAGCTGTTTTTT. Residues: CASSLGAVFTGELFF.